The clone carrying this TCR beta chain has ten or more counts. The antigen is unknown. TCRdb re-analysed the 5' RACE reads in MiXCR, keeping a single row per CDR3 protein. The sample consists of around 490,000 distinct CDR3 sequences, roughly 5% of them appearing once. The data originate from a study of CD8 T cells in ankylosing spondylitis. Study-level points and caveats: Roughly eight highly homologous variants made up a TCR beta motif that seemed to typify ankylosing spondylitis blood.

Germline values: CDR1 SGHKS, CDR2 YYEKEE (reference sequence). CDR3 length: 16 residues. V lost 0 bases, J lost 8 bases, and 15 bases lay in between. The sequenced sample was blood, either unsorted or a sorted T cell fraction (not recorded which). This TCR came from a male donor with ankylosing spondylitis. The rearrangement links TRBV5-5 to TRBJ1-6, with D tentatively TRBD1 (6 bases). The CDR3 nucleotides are TGTGCCAGCAGCTTGGCGTGGGGGCACTCGGATTCACCCCTCCACTTT. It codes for CASSLAWGHSDSPLHF.